The 4 T cell receptor beta chains given below trace back to one sample, sequenced in a study of CD8+CD57+ T cells in acquired aplastic anemia. TCR beta VDJ combinations and CDR3 sequences were profiled from genomic DNA. TCRdb re-called the reads through MiXCR, storing one row per CDR3 protein. The table lists about 200,000 distinct CDR3 sequences, roughly 50% of them singletons. Before being chosen for sequencing, patients had shown CD8+CD57+ cell expansion by flow cytometry. Sequenced input: sorted CD4+, CD8+, or CD8+CD57+ T cells (not recorded which) from PBMCs. All receptors come from a human donor with aplastic anemia.

The CDR3 protein is CASSFAGTANTGELFF. CDR3 DNA sequence: TGCGCCAGCAGCTTCGCCGGGACAGCGAACACCGGGGAGCTGTTTTTT. This rearrangement joins TRBV5-1 to TRBJ2-2; 7 nucleotides match TRBD1. Looked up from germline, CDR1 is SGHRS and CDR2 is YFSETQ. CDR3 length: 16 amino acids. The V and J ends lost 2 bases and 0 bases, in that order; junction bases with no gene match: 4.

The sample holds many counts of this clonotype. The rearrangement links TRBV7-8 to TRBJ1-1, with D unresolved. The ends were cut back, 2 bases at V and 1 base at J, with 8 bases in the middle. This CDR3 contains 14 residues. The germline V gene has CDR1 SGHVS and CDR2 FQNEAQ. As DNA, the CDR3 is TGTGCCAGCAGCTTATTTTGGGGGAACACTGAAGCTTTCTTT. Protein sequence: CASSLFWGNTEAFF.

This clonotype was observed many times. This rearrangement joins TRBV5-1 to TRBJ2-1; 8 nucleotides line up with TRBD1. Germline-derived CDR1 and CDR2 are SGHRS and YFSETQ. This CDR3 is 16 amino acids long. With V trimmed by 0 bases and J by 4 bases, 6 bases remained unmatched. This CDR3 is CASSLVGQVSYNEQFF. For the CDR3, the DNA is TGCGCCAGCAGCTTGGTGGGACAGGTATCATACAATGAGCAGTTCTTC.

This clonotype was observed a handful of times. This chain uses TRBV19 with TRBJ1-2; a possible D gene is TRBD1 (5 bases). The V end lost 7 bases, the J end lost 4 bases, and 10 bases lay between the germline ends. CDR3 length: 12 residues. Germline CDR1 reads LNHDA; CDR2 reads SQIVND (reference sequence). CDR3 nucleotides: TGTGCCAGTACGAAGGGGCTCTATGGCTACACCTTC. Protein sequence: CASTKGLYGYTF.